These 6 T cell receptor beta chains originate from one sample sequenced in a study of metastatic and nonmetastatic thyroid tumors. TCRdb reprocessed the PCR reads using MiXCR. The table shows around 89,000 clones, with approximately 15% occurring only once. No treatment had been given to any patient before thyroid surgery. Sequencing used blood. The source is a female donor with papillary thyroid cancer or a benign thyroid nodule (not recorded which). Some clones in this sample may be carry-over from other donors' samples.

This clone was seen at least ten times. This chain links TRBV28 with TRBJ1-2; tentative D call: TRBD1 (5 bases). Trimming stripped 6 bases from V and 9 bases from J, with 20 bases between. Per germline, CDR1 MDHEN and CDR2 SYDVKM. This CDR3 contains 14 residues. The CDR3 DNA sequence: TGTGCCAGCAGCCAATCTCCGGGGGTCAAAAGCTACACCTTC. Translation gives CASSQSPGVKSYTF.

The sample holds many counts of this clone. The chain uses TRBV19 and TRBJ1-6; TRBD1 might be the D (6 bases). This CDR3 is built from 14 residues. Germline V CDR1 and CDR2: LNHDA, SQIVND (reference sequence). Trimming pared 5 bases from V and 9 bases from J, leaving 14 bases between. CDR3 sequence: CASSATGWSSPLHF. The CDR3 region has the DNA TGTGCCAGTAGTGCTACAGGGTGGAGTTCACCCCTCCACTTT.

About this clone: Possible read error: a much larger clone is one base away. The chain combines TRBV13 with TRBJ1-2, with a weak D call TRBD1 (6 bases). The CDR3 has 13 residues. Germline CDR1 and CDR2: PRHDT and FYEKMQ (reference sequence). The ends were cut back, 5 bases at V and 8 bases at J, with 15 bases in the middle. CDR3 in amino acids: CASSRLGALGYTF. CDR3 sequence (DNA): TGTGCCAGCAGCCGCCTGGGGGCGTTGGGCTACACCTTC.

This clone was seen at least ten times. V and J are TRBV4-2 and TRBJ1-4; 12 bases map to TRBD1. V gave up 4 bases and J gave up 3 bases; unmatched junction bases: 9. The CDR3 spans 18 residues. Germline V gene sequence: CDR1 LGHNA, CDR2 YNFKEQ. The CDR3 coding sequence is TGTGCCAGCAGCCTCCGGGACAGGGGGCAGGTGGCTAATGAAAAACTGTTTTTT. This gives the protein CASSLRDRGQVANEKLFF.

This clone was detected ten times or more. The rearrangement uses TRBV4-1 and TRBJ2-7, with TRBD1 matching over 9 bases. CDR1 is MGHRA, CDR2 YSYEKL, per germline. V dropped 1 base and J dropped 1; count of bases not matched to a gene: 8. The CDR3 spans 17 residues. The CDR3 coding sequence is TGCGCCAGCAGCCAAGCGGAAGGGACAGGGAGGTCCTACGAGCAGTACTTC. This codes for CASSQAEGTGRSYEQYF.

This clone has ten or more counts. Other DNA sequences in this specimen translate into the identical CDR3. V gene TRBV2 combines with J gene TRBJ2-3, with D tentatively TRBD1 or TRBD2 (5 bases each). The CDR3 has 14 residues. V was pared by 8 bases and J by 4 bases, with 16 bases between. Germline CDR1 SNHLY, CDR2 FYNNEI. The CDR3 sequence is CASRHGANADTQYF. In nucleotides, the CDR3 is TGTGCCAGCCGACACGGGGCTAACGCAGATACGCAGTATTTT.